This TCR beta chain was documented in a study of identical twins. On this clonotype itself: The antigen is not known.

In TCRdb, the 5' RACE reads were re-called with MiXCR into one record per CDR3 protein. This table holds about 690,000 distinct CDR3 sequences, 6% to 6.5% found once. CDR1 and CDR2 from the germline V gene are LNHDA and SQIVND (reference sequence). The CDR3 runs 16 residues. The V gene end was trimmed by 5 bases and the J gene end by 2 bases; junction bases not matched to a gene: 8. Findings and limits, study-wide: Insertions ran lower in abundant cord blood beta clonotypes, though not in memory repertoires. Where beta out-of-frame sequences were concerned, excess twin sharing was weaker.

The clonotype originates from a man in his late teens or twenties in good health. The rearrangement uses TRBV19 and TRBJ2-5; 10 nucleotides agree with TRBD2. Sequencing was carried out using naive T cells sorted from blood. The CDR3 loop reads CASSARGLAVQETQYF. The CDR3 DNA sequence: TGTGCCAGTAGTGCCAGAGGACTAGCGGTTCAAGAGACCCAGTACTTC.